The 12 T cell receptor beta chains below come from one sample, sequenced in a study of cytomegalovirus exposure and HLA in healthy donors. 60 Vbeta and 13 Jbeta primers were used in PCR. TCRdb keeps only in-frame clones here, not all; method: immunoSEQ multiplex PCR. The data include some 56,000 clones; the top ten clones carry 12%. Sequenced sample: PBMCs. All receptors come from a woman under 40 in good health and CMV-seropositive.

The chain employs TRBV11-2 and TRBJ1-1, with a weak D call TRBD1 (6 bases). This CDR3 region has 18 residues. Germline CDR1 reads SGHAT; CDR2 reads FQNNGV. Trimming shortened V by 2 bases and J by 0 bases, and 19 bases separated the two germline ends. The chain's CDR3 is CASSLWTADSPLNTEAFF. The CDR3 nucleotides read TGTGCCAGCAGCTTATGGACAGCCGATAGCCCACTGAACACTGAAGCTTTCTTT.

The rearrangement joins TRBV19 to TRBJ2-7, with 8 bases fitting TRBD1. The germline gives CDR1 LNHDA, CDR2 SQIVND (reference sequence). The V and J ends lost 5 bases and 2 bases, in that order; junction bases with no gene match: 8. This CDR3 has 15 amino acids. The CDR3 region has the DNA TGTGCCAGTAGTTCGCCGGGACAGGTGGCCTACGAGCAGTACTTC. This gives the protein CASSSPGQVAYEQYF.

The CDR3 DNA follows: TGTGCCAGCAACGCTCGAATGGACTTCTACGAGCAGTACTTC. Protein product: CASNARMDFYEQYF. This chain connects TRBV2 to TRBJ2-7, with D tentatively TRBD2 (5 bases). Germline CDR1 reads SNHLY; CDR2 reads FYNNEI. V was cut by 7 bases and J by 3 bases, with 16 bases left in between. The CDR3 runs 14 residues.

The rearrangement uses TRBV28 and TRBJ2-2; 13 bases match TRBD2. The V and J ends lost 8 bases and 4 bases, in that order; junction bases with no gene match: 13. The CDR3 sequence is 18 residues long. CDR1 is MDHEN and CDR2 is SYDVKM in the germline V gene. The CDR3 region has the DNA TGTGCCAGCGTAACCGGGACTAGCGGGACTAAGGTCACCGGGGAGCTGTTTTTT. Translation gives CASVTGTSGTKVTGELFF.

The chain carries TRBV29-1 and TRBJ2-7; 7 bases align to TRBD1. CDR1 SQVTM and CDR2 ANQGSEA come from the germline V gene. The CDR3 runs to 13 residues. The J segment lost 3 bases and the V segment lost 6 bases, leaving 8 bases of the junction unmatched. The CDR3 DNA follows: TGCAGCGTCCGTGGGGGACAGAACTACGAGCAGTACTTC. Translation gives CSVRGGQNYEQYF.

The V and J genes are TRBV2 and TRBJ2-7; 9 nucleotides align to TRBD1. Unmatched junction bases numbered 6, after V lost 7 bases and J lost 2 bases. Germline CDR1 reads SNHLY; CDR2 reads FYNNEI. The CDR3 runs to 14 residues. The CDR3 reads CASTLRQGAYEQYF. The CDR3 nucleotides read TGTGCCAGCACCCTCCGACAGGGGGCCTACGAGCAGTACTTC.

The chain uses TRBV5-1 and TRBJ2-1, with 7 bases lining up with TRBD2. With V trimmed by 5 bases and J by 7 bases, 9 bases remained unmatched. This CDR3 has 14 residues. Germline CDR1 and CDR2: SGHRS and YFSETQ. The CDR3 loop is CASRTRWGLNEQFF. The DNA for the CDR3 is TGCGCCAGCAGGACAAGGTGGGGACTAAATGAGCAGTTCTTC.

The chain joins TRBV30 to TRBJ2-7; D is uncertain. The CDR3 has 12 amino acids. V lost 4 bases and J 3 bases, leaving 10 bases between the germline ends. CDR1 and CDR2 (germline): GTSNPN, SVGIG (reference sequence). CDR3 coding DNA: TGTGCCTGGACTGACACCAACTACGAGCAGTACTTC. Its protein is CAWTDTNYEQYF.

The rearrangement joins TRBV5-5 to TRBJ2-7; 9 bases map to TRBD2. The CDR3 consists of 14 residues. Germline V gene sequence: CDR1 SGHKS, CDR2 YYEKEE (reference sequence). V lost 4 bases to trimming and J lost 1 base; unmatched junction nucleotides: 3. The CDR3 nucleotides read TGTGCCAGCAGCAGACTAGCGGATTCCTACGAGCAGTACTTC. It yields the protein CASSRLADSYEQYF.

CDR3 sequence reads: CAWSVQDRPYYGYTF. DNA of the CDR3: TGTGCCTGGAGTGTACAGGACAGGCCGTACTATGGCTACACCTTC. The rearrangement joins TRBV30 to TRBJ1-2, with 7 bases lining up with TRBD1. This CDR3 comprises 15 residues. Looked up from germline, CDR1 is GTSNPN and CDR2 is SVGIG (reference sequence). V lost 0 bases and J lost 3; bases outside the gene matches: 7.

This rearrangement joins TRBV7-9 to TRBJ1-2; D is uncertain. In germline, CDR1 is SEHNR, CDR2 FQNEAQ (reference sequence). V gave up 5 bases and J gave up 6 bases, with 19 bases separating them. The CDR3 spans 15 residues. DNA for the CDR3: TGTGCCAGCAGCCCCAGCGGCTGGGGAGGAGATGGCTACACCTTC. This codes for CASSPSGWGGDGYTF.

The CDR3: CASSDRRLSGNTIYF. The DNA for the CDR3 is TGTGCCAGCAGTGATCGCAGGCTCTCTGGAAACACCATATATTTT. The chain is built from TRBV2 and TRBJ1-3; D call uncertain. The CDR3 spans 15 residues. CDR1 and CDR2 (germline): SNHLY, FYNNEI. V gave up 3 bases and J gave up 0 bases, with 9 bases separating them. Complete variable domain (other parts from reference TRBV2 and TRBJ1-3): EPEVTQTPSHQVTQMGQEVILRCVPISNHLYFYWYRQILGQKVEFLVSFYNNEISEKSEIFDDQFSVERPDGSNFTLKIRSTKLEDSAMYFCASSDRRLSGNTIYFGEGSWLTVV.